The clone carrying this TCR beta chain appeared once. Its matching antigen is unknown. TCRdb re-called the reads through MiXCR, storing one row per CDR3 protein. The sample holds some 390,000 distinct CDR3 sequences, about a sixth seen once. This sample is part of a study of T cell repertoires in cytomegalovirus infection. On the study more broadly: A matching HLA type, together with CMV infection, was signaled by public TCR beta signatures.

V trimming: 2 bases; J trimming: 9 bases; junction bases outside the gene matches: 4. Germline CDR1 is MGHRA and CDR2 is YSYEKL. This CDR3 contains 13 residues. Study findings and constraints: The study identified carriers of CMV plus the relevant HLA from cumulative public TCR beta family frequency.

This chain joins TRBV4-1 and TRBJ2-1, with 7 bases lining up with TRBD2. Sequencing was done on a sample of PBMCs. The receptor was isolated from a human donor in good health (CMV status not recorded). Some clones in this sample may be carry-over from other donors' samples. The CDR3 spells CASSQTWGGEQFF. The DNA for the CDR3 is TGCGCCAGCAGCCAAACCTGGGGGGGTGAGCAGTTCTTC.